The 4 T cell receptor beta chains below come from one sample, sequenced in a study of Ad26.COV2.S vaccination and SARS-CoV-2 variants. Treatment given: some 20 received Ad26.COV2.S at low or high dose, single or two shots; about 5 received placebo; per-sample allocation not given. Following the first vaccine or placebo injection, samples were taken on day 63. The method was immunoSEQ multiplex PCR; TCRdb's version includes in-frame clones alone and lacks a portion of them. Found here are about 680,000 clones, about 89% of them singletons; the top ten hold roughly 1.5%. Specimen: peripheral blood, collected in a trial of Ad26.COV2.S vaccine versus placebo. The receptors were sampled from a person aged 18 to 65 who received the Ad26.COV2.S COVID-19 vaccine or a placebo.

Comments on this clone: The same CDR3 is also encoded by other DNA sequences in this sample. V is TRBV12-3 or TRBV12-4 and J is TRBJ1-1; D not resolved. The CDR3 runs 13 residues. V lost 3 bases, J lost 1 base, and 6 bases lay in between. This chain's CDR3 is CASSFGQNTEAFF. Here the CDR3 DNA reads TGTGCCAGCAGTTTCGGGCAGAACACTGAAGCTTTCTTT.

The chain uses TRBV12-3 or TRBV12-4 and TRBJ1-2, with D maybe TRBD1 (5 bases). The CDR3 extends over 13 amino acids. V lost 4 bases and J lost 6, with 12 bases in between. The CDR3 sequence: CASSWQGKNGYTF. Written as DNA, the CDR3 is TGTGCCAGCAGTTGGCAGGGAAAGAATGGCTACACCTTC.

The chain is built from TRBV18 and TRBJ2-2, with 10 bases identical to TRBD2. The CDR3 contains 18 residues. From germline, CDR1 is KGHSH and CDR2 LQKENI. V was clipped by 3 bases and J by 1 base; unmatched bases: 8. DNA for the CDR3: TGTGCCAGCTCACCCCCGGGACTAGCGTGGGAGAACACCGGGGAGCTGTTTTTT. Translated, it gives CASSPPGLAWENTGELFF.

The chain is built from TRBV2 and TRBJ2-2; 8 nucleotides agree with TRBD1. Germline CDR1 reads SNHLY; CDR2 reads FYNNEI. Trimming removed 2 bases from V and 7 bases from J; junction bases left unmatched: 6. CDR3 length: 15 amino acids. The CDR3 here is CASSERQGASGELFF. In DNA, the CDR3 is TGTGCCAGCAGTGAACGGCAGGGGGCGAGCGGGGAGCTGTTTTTT.